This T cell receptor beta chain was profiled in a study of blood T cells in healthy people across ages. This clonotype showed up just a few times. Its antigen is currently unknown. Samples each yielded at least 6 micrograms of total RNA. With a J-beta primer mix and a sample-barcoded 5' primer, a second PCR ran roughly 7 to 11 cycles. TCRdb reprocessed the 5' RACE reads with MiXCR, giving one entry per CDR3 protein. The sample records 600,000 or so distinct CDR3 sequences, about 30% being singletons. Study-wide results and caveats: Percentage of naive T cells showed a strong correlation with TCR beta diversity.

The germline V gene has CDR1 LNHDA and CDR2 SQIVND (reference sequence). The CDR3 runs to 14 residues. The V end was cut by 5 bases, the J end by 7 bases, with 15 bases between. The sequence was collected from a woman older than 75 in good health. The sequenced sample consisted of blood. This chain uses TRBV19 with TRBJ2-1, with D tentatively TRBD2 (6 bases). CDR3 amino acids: CASSFSGSGNEQFF. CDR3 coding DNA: TGTGCCAGTAGTTTTAGCGGTTCGGGTAATGAGCAGTTCTTC.